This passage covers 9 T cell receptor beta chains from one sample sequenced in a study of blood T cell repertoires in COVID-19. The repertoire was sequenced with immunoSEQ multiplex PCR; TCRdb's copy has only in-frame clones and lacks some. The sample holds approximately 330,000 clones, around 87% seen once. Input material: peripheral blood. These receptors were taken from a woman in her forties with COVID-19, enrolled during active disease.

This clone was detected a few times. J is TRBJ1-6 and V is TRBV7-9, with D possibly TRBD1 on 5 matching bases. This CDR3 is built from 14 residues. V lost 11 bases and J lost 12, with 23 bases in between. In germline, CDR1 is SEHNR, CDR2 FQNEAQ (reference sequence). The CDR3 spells CAGDSGREGLPLHF. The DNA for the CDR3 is TGTGCCGGGGACTCGGGCAGGGAAGGATTACCCCTCCACTTT.

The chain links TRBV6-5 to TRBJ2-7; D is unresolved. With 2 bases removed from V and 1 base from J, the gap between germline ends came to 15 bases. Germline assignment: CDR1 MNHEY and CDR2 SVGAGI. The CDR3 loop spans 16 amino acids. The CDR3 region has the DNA TGTGCCAGCAGTTACATTGGTAGAGGAGCTTCCTACGAGCAGTACTTC. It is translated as CASSYIGRGASYEQYF.

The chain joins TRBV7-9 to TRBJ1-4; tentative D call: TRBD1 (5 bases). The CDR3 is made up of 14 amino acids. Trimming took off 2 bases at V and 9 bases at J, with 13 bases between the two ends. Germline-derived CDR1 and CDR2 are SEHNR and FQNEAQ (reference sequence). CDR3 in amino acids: CASSLLNRNQKLFF. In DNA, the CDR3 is TGTGCCAGCAGCTTACTCAACAGGAATCAAAAACTGTTTTTT. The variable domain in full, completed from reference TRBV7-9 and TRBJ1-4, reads DTGVSQNPRHKITKRGQNVTFRCDPISEHNRLYWYRQTLGQGPEFLTYFQNEAQLEKSRLLSDRFSAERPKGSFSTLEIQRTEQGDSAMYLCASSLLNRNQKLFFGSGTQLSVL.

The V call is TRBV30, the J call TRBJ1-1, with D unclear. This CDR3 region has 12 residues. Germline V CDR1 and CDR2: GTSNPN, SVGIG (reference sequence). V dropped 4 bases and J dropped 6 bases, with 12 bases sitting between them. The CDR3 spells CAWTGRLSEAFF. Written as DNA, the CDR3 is TGTGCCTGGACAGGTCGATTATCTGAAGCTTTCTTT.

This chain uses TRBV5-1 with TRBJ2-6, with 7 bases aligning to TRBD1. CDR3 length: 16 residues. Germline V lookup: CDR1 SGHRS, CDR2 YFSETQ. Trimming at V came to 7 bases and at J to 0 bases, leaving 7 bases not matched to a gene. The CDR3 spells CASRQGPDSGANVLTF. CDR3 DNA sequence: TGCGCCAGCCGACAGGGACCGGACTCTGGGGCCAACGTCCTGACTTTC.

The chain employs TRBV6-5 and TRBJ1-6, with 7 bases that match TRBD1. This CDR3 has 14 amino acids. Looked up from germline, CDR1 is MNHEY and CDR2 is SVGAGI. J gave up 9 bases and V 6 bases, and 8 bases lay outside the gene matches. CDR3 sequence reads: CASSPGQFASPLHF. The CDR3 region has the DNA TGTGCCAGCAGCCCGGGACAGTTCGCTTCACCCCTCCACTTT.

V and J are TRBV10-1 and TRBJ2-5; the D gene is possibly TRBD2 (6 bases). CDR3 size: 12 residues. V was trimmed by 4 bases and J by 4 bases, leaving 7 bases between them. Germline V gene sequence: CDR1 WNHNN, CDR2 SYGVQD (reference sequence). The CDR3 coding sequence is TGCGCCAGCAGTGTCGGGGGAGAGACCCAGTACTTC. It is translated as CASSVGGETQYF.

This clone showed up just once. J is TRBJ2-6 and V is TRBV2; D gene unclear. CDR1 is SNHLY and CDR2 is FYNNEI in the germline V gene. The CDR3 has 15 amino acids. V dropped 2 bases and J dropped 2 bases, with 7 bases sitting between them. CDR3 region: CASSELGTGANVLTF. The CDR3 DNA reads TGTGCCAGCAGTGAACTGGGCACTGGGGCCAACGTCCTGACTTTC.

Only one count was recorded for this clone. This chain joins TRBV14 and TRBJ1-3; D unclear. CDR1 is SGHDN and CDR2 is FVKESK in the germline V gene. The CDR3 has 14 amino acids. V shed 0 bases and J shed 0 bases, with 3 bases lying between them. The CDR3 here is CASSQDISGNTIYF. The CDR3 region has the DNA TGTGCCAGCAGCCAAGACATCTCTGGAAACACCATATATTTT.